Following are 10 T cell receptor beta chains from one sample sequenced in a study of T cells in Graves' hyperthyroidism and ophthalmopathy. The CDR3 regions of TCR beta were amplified from RNA transcripts. The study used the HTBI primer set for a first-round RT-PCR of the TCR CDR3. TCRdb itself ran the multiplex PCR reads through MiXCR, one entry per CDR3 protein. The table lists a few hundred thousand distinct CDR3 sequences, 12% to 15% of them singletons. The sample consisted of blood. These receptors were taken from a woman aged 40-49 years with Graves' hyperthyroidism.

J is TRBJ1-5 and V is TRBV27; tentative D call: TRBD1 (6 bases). CDR3 size: 14 residues. From germline, CDR1 is MNHEY and CDR2 SMNVEV (reference sequence). The germline V and J ends were trimmed by 2 bases and 6 bases, with 11 bases remaining between them. The CDR3 nucleotides are TGTGCCAGCAGTTTAATAGGGGGGGTTCAGCCCCAGCATTTT. It yields the protein CASSLIGGVQPQHF.

This clonotype was recorded at least ten times. The J gene is TRBJ2-2, the V gene TRBV2, with D perhaps TRBD1 or TRBD2 (5 bases each). CDR3 size: 21 residues. Germline CDR1 SNHLY, CDR2 FYNNEI. The ends were cut back, 7 bases at V and 0 bases at J, with 30 bases in the middle. The CDR3 bases are TGTGCCAGCACCGGAGACGCAGGGACCACGGTTGGGATCTCGAACACCGGGGAGCTGTTTTTT. Translating gives CASTGDAGTTVGISNTGELFF.

Many counts were recorded for this clonotype. The genes are TRBV27 and TRBJ1-1, with no clear D. Trimming stripped 6 bases from V and 1 base from J, with 15 bases between. This CDR3 contains 15 residues. Germline loops: CDR1 MNHEY, CDR2 SMNVEV (reference sequence). The CDR3 DNA reads TGTGCCAGCAGGCATACAAAGAAAGCGAACACTGAAGCTTTCTTT. It codes for CASRHTKKANTEAFF.

The sample holds many counts of this clonotype. The chain couples TRBV28 to TRBJ1-2; D unclear. Germline CDR1 MDHEN, CDR2 SYDVKM. With 8 bases removed from V and 7 bases from J, the gap between germline ends came to 14 bases. The CDR3 is 12 residues long. The CDR3 loop is CASFRIGSGYTF. For the CDR3, the DNA is TGTGCCAGCTTCAGAATAGGGAGTGGCTACACCTTC.

The gene calls are TRBV6-1 and TRBJ1-3; no reliable D call. Per the germline V gene, CDR1 is MNHNS and CDR2 is SASEGT. This CDR3 contains 14 residues. V lost 3 bases, J lost 0 bases, and 6 bases lay in between. This CDR3 is CASSDQVSGNTIYF. For the CDR3, the DNA is TGTGCCAGCAGTGATCAGGTCTCTGGAAACACCATATATTTT.

At least ten counts were recorded for this clonotype. The chain joins TRBV18 to TRBJ2-2; D is unclear. Germline values: CDR1 KGHSH, CDR2 LQKENI. Trimming removed 0 bases at V and 4 bases at J, with 9 bases between. The CDR3 extends over 15 amino acids. CDR3 in DNA: TGTGCCAGCTCACCACCGTCGCCAGCCACCGGGGAGCTGTTTTTT. Amino acid sequence: CASSPPSPATGELFF.

This clonotype came up once. This chain uses TRBV6-4 with TRBJ2-3, with no clear D. The CDR3 loop spans 14 amino acids. Trimming left V 4 bases short and J 2 bases short, with 10 bases between. The germline gives CDR1 MRHNA, CDR2 SNTAGT. The CDR3 here is CASSAGVFTDTQYF. DNA of the CDR3: TGTGCCAGCAGTGCGGGCGTGTTCACAGATACGCAGTATTTT.

This clonotype was seen ten or more times. The chain couples TRBV7-2 to TRBJ1-1; D is unclear. The V gene's germline CDR1 is SGHTA and CDR2 FQGNSA. This CDR3 is built from 14 residues. V was cut by 2 bases and J by 2 bases, with 9 bases left in between. CDR3 in amino acids: CASSLRIGNTEAFF. Here the CDR3 DNA reads TGTGCCAGCAGCTTAAGAATAGGTAACACTGAAGCTTTCTTT.

V and J are TRBV7-2 and TRBJ2-7; D might be TRBD1 or TRBD2, each matching 5 bases. This CDR3 is 14 amino acids long. Germline V gives CDR1 SGHTA, CDR2 FQGNSA. The V end lost 4 bases, the J end lost 3 bases, and 13 bases lay between the germline ends. The CDR3 loop reads CASSSAPGSYEQYF. CDR3 sequence (DNA): TGTGCCAGCAGCTCCGCCCCAGGGAGCTACGAGCAGTACTTC. The full variable domain, its missing parts supplied by reference TRBV7-2 and TRBJ2-7, is GAGVSQSPSNKVTEKGKDVELRCDPISGHTALYWYRQSLGQGLEFLIYFQGNSAPDKSGLPSDRFSAERTGGSVSTLTIQRTQQEDSAVYLCASSSAPGSYEQYFGPGTRLTVT.

This clonotype was seen a few times. This chain joins TRBV19 and TRBJ2-1; possible D gene TRBD2, 5 bases. V was pared by 10 bases and J by 0 bases, with 19 bases between. Germline V gene lookup returns CDR1 LNHDA and CDR2 SQIVND (reference sequence). This CDR3 contains 16 residues. The CDR3 DNA sequence: TGTGCCACCACGATAACGGGAACCAGCTCCTACAATGAGCAGTTCTTC. Protein: CATTITGTSSYNEQFF.